This T cell receptor beta chain originates from a study of CD8+CD57+ T cells in acquired aplastic anemia. Study overall: Mean yield of DNA from sorted CD4+ and CD8+ cells was approximately 3 ug.

This clonotype was observed at least ten times. The template for TCR beta VDJ and CDR3 sequence profiling was genomic DNA. TCRdb re-derived calls from the reads in MiXCR, one entry per CDR3 protein. The sample comprises around 140,000 distinct CDR3 sequences, 41% of which are singletons, and roughly 8.4% rests with the top ten. The germline gives CDR1 SNHLY, CDR2 FYNNEI. V lost 4 bases and J 8 bases, leaving 20 bases between the germline ends. The CDR3 has 15 residues. This receptor was taken from a human donor in good health, serving as a control. The V and J genes are TRBV2 and TRBJ1-2; a possible D gene is TRBD1 (5 bases). The sample taken for sequencing was sorted CD4+, CD8+, or CD8+CD57+ T cells (not recorded which) from PBMCs. CDR3 amino acids: CASSVRIGAGGGYTF. The CDR3 DNA is TGTGCCAGCAGTGTGCGAATCGGAGCCGGGGGGGGCTACACCTTC.